This record looks at one TCR beta chain sequence and its context. The antigen remains unidentified. TCRdb reprocessed the 5' RACE reads and reports one entry per CDR3 protein, with no DNA. Its table lists about 380,000 distinct CDR3 sequences. The sample belongs to a study of T cells expressing NK-cell markers. Across the whole study: Sequencing of TCR beta repertoires drew on sorted CD3+CD56+NKG2C+, CD3+CD56+NKG2C- and CD3+CD56-NKG2C+ T cells. Points from the study as a whole: Among CD8+ T cells from about six donors, dominant NKG2C+ clonotypes accounted for about 1.0-7.0%.

CDR3 length: 16 residues. The germline V gene has CDR1 KGHSH and CDR2 LQKENI. V gene TRBV18 combines with J gene TRBJ2-5; no DNA is available, so the TRBD2 call from TCRdb remains unchecked. The specimen was blood T cells: a sorted CD56 or NKG2C T cell subset, CD4+ or CD8+ T cells, or bulk PBMC T cells (not recorded which). This receptor was obtained from a man aged 18-69 years in good health. The CDR3 reads CASSPRVGPIQETQYF.